This TCR beta chain was sequenced during a study of blood T cell repertoires in COVID-19. Study background: Sample material is recorded as cDNA or gDNA derived from T cells, B-cell-depleted T cells, or PBMCs.

Per the germline V gene, CDR1 is SGHKS and CDR2 is YYEKEE (reference sequence). The CDR3 spans 15 residues. V was pared by 0 bases and J by 4 bases, with 2 bases of the junction left unmatched. This study enrolled people aged 18 to 89 from about two dozen US geographic areas. The repertoire was sequenced with immunoSEQ multiplex PCR; TCRdb's copy has only in-frame clones and lacks some. This table holds about 320,000 clones, roughly nine tenths found once. Sequencing was done on a sample of PBMCs or T cells enriched from blood (not recorded which). This clonotype was obtained from a man in his sixties who had recovered from COVID-19. V usage is TRBV5-5 and J usage is TRBJ1-4; TRBD1 matches 8 bases. CDR3 amino acids: CASSLEDRDNEKLFF. The CDR3 coding sequence is TGTGCCAGCAGCTTGGAGGACAGGGATAATGAAAAACTGTTTTTT.